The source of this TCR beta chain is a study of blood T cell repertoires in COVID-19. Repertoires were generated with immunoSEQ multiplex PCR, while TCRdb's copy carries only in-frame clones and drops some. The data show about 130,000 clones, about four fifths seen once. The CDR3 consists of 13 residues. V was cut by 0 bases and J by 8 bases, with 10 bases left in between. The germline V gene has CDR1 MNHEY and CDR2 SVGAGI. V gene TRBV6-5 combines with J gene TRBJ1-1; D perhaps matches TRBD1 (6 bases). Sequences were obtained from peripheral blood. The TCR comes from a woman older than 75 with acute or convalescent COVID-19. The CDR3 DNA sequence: TGTGCCAGCAGTTACTCGGGCAGGGGAGAAGCTTTCTTT. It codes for CASSYSGRGEAFF.